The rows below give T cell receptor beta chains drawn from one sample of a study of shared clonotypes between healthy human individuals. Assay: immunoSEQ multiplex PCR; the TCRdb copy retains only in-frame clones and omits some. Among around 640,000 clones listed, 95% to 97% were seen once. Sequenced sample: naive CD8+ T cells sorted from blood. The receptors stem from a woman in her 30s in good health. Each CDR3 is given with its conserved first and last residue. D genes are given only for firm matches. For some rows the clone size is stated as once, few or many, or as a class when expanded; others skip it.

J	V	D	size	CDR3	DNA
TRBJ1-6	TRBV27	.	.	CASSSGGGARHSPLHF	TGTGCCAGCAGTTCAGGAGGGGGGGCGAGACATTCACCCCTCCACTTT
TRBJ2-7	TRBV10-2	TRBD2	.	CASSEEARASGPYEQYF	TGCGCCAGCAGTGAGGAGGCAAGGGCTAGCGGGCCCTACGAGCAGTACTTC
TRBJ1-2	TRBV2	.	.	CASSEFRGYTYGYTF	TGTGCCAGCAGTGAATTTAGAGGGTATACCTATGGCTACACCTTC
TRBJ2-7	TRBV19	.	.	CATSRGGSSYEQYF	TGTGCCACCAGTAGAGGCGGGTCCTCCTACGAGCAGTACTTC
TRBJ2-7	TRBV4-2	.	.	CASSQDPRGQVDEQYF	TGTGCCAGCAGCCAAGATCCAAGAGGGCAGGTCGACGAGCAGTACTTC
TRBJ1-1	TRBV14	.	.	CASSLRGAINTEAFF	TGTGCCAGCAGCCTCCGAGGGGCTATTAACACTGAAGCTTTCTTT
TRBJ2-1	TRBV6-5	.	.	CASTKDGYNEQFF	TGTGCCAGCACGAAGGACGGCTACAATGAGCAGTTCTTC
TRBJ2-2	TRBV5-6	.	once	CASSTDHSGPEAAGELFF	TGTGCCAGCAGCACAGATCATAGCGGTCCCGAGGCGGCCGGGGAGCTGTTTTTT
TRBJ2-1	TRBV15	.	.	CATSRDLGLTPYNEQFF	TGTGCCACCAGCAGAGATCTGGGGCTAACCCCCTACAATGAGCAGTTCTTC
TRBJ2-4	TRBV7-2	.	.	CASSPRGLKNIQYF	TGTGCCAGCAGCCCTCGGGGCCTCAAAAACATTCAGTACTTC
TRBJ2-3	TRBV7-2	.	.	CASSLEGDPNTQYF	TGTGCCAGCAGCTTAGAGGGGGACCCCAATACGCAGTATTTT
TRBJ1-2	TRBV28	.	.	CASSSSGHYYGYTF	TGTGCCAGCAGTTCCTCGGGACACTACTATGGCTACACCTTC
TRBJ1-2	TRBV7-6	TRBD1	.	CASSSEPGQGAFGYTF	TGTGCCAGCAGCTCCGAACCAGGACAGGGGGCGTTTGGCTACACCTTC
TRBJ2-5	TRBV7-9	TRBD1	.	CASSVQGARETQYF	TGTGCCAGCAGCGTCCAGGGGGCGCGAGAGACCCAGTACTTC
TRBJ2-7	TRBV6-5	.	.	CASSTSSTEQYF	TGTGCCAGCAGTACCAGTTCAACCGAGCAGTACTTC
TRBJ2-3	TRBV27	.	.	CASSQTPRSGTQYF	TGTGCCAGCAGTCAAACCCCCCGAAGCGGTACGCAGTATTTT
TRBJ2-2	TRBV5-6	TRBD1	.	CASSFYYRGLGELFF	TGTGCCAGCAGCTTTTACTACAGGGGGCTGGGGGAGCTGTTTTTT
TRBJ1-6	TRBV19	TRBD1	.	CASSIWTGNNSPLHF	TGTGCCAGTAGTATTTGGACAGGGAATAATTCACCCCTCCACTTT
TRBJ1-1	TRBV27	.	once	CASSSSAPLSEAFF	TGTGCCAGCAGTTCTTCAGCTCCGCTATCTGAAGCTTTCTTT
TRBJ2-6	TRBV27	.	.	CASPLLEWAGANVLTF	TGTGCCAGCCCCTTATTGGAATGGGCGGGGGCCAACGTCCTGACTTTC
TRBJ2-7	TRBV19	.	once	CASSAALGSYEQYF	TGTGCCAGTAGCGCCGCGCTAGGTTCCTACGAGCAGTACTTC
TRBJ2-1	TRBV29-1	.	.	CSVERTTYNEQFF	TGCAGCGTTGAACGGACTACCTACAATGAGCAGTTCTTC
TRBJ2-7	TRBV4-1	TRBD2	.	CASSQEATSTGFYEQYF	TGCGCCAGCAGCCAAGAAGCGACTAGCACCGGTTTTTACGAGCAGTACTTC
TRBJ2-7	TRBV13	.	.	CASSHLSGAPYEQYF	TGTGCCAGCAGCCATCTATCAGGGGCGCCCTACGAGCAGTACTTC
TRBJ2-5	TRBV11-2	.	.	CASSFAEPQETQYF	TGTGCCAGCAGCTTCGCAGAACCTCAAGAGACCCAGTACTTC
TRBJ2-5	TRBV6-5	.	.	CASSYSPGAGETQYF	TGTGCCAGCAGTTACTCACCAGGGGCGGGGGAGACCCAGTACTTC
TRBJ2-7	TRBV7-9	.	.	CASSLGVSTYEQYF	TGTGCCAGCAGCCTGGGGGTTTCGACCTACGAGCAGTACTTC
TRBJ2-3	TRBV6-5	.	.	CASSYTGSSTDTQYF	TGTGCCAGCAGTTACACAGGGTCTAGCACAGATACGCAGTATTTT
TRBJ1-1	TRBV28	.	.	CASSLSQGSRMNTEAFF	TGTGCCAGCAGTTTATCGCAGGGTTCTCGAATGAACACTGAAGCTTTCTTT
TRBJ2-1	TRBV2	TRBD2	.	CASMVGAGAVEQFF	TGTGCCAGCATGGTCGGGGCGGGAGCGGTTGAGCAGTTCTTC
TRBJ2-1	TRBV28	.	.	CATSSYNEQFF	TGTGCCACCTCCTCCTACAATGAGCAGTTCTTC
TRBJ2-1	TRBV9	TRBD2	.	CASSVRGRGEQFF	TGTGCCAGCAGCGTGCGCGGGAGAGGTGAGCAGTTCTTC
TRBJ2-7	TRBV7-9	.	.	CASSPSGTYEQYF	TGTGCCAGCAGTCCTTCTGGGACTTACGAGCAGTACTTC
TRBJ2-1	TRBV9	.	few	CASSVGTMKEEQFF	TGTGCCAGCAGCGTAGGCACAATGAAGGAGGAGCAGTTCTTC
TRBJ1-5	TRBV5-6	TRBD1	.	CASSFGTGGSQPQHF	TGTGCCAGCAGCTTCGGGACAGGGGGCTCTCAGCCCCAGCATTTT
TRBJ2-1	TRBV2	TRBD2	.	CASSETSGTSAYNEQFF	TGTGCCAGCAGTGAGACTAGCGGGACGTCGGCCTACAATGAGCAGTTCTTC
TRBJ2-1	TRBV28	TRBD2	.	CASSLRREGPYNEQFF	TGTGCCAGCAGTTTACGACGGGAGGGCCCCTACAATGAGCAGTTCTTC